This entry lists 12 T cell receptor beta chains sequenced from one sample in a study of molecular identifiers for immune sequencing clone quantification. TCRdb reanalysed the PCR reads using MiXCR and keeps one entry per CDR3 protein. This sample carries tens of thousands of distinct CDR3 sequences, 15% to 20% of them seen once, and the ten largest clones take approximately 1.5%. The sample taken for sequencing was naive CD8+ T cells from blood, with Jurkat cell RNA spiked in. Subset here: FACS-sorted CD8+CD4-CCR7+CD45RA+ naive T cells. Receptors were obtained from a human donor in good health. Some libraries in this study had Jurkat cell RNA spiked in.

Many counts were recorded for this clonotype. The chain uses TRBV27 and TRBJ2-3; D not resolved. CDR1 is MNHEY and CDR2 is SMNVEV in the germline V gene (reference sequence). The CDR3 has 18 amino acids. With 8 bases removed from V and 2 bases from J, the gap between germline ends came to 26 bases. The CDR3 sequence is CASAPSAGEEPNTDTQYF. CDR3 DNA: TGTGCCAGCGCCCCGTCGGCAGGCGAGGAACCGAACACAGATACGCAGTATTTT.

This clonotype showed up many times. This sequence joins TRBV7-9 and TRBJ2-7; either TRBD1 or TRBD2 may supply D (5 bases each). The CDR3 contains 15 residues. The V end was cut by 5 bases, the J end by 4 bases, with 18 bases between. The germline gives CDR1 SEHNR, CDR2 FQNEAQ (reference sequence). CDR3 bases: TGTGCCAGCAGCCTGGGACCATTACAGATGTACGAGCAGTACTTC. Encoded protein: CASSLGPLQMYEQYF.

About this clonotype: Given a much more abundant clone one base away, this may be a read error. The CDR3 DNA reads as TGTGCCAGCAGCGGCTTCAGCTACGAGCGGTACTTC. Translated, it gives CASSGFSYERYF. This chain connects TRBV14 to TRBJ2-7; D not resolved. CDR1 and CDR2 from the germline V gene are SGHDN and FVKESK. The CDR3 covers 12 residues.

About this clonotype itself: This sequence may be a read error, since a much larger clone differs from it by one base. The chain links TRBV20-1 to TRBJ2-3; D not resolved. The CDR3 is 10 amino acids. Per germline, CDR1 DFQATT and CDR2 SNEGSKA (reference sequence). CDR3 sequence (DNA): TGCAGTGCCCACTGGGGTACGCAGTGTTTT. The encoded protein is CSAHWGTQCF.

This clonotype was seen ten or more times. The chain joins TRBV6-6 to TRBJ2-1; the D gene is possibly TRBD2 (6 bases). In germline, CDR1 is MNHNY, CDR2 SVGAGI (reference sequence). Trimming removed 8 bases at V and 15 bases at J, with 17 bases between. The CDR3 loop spans 11 amino acids. The CDR3 bases are TGTGCCAGCGCGTGGGGGGAGTATACGTTCTTC. Protein product: CASAWGEYTFF.

The table lists this clonotype with many counts. The chain recombines TRBV13 with TRBJ2-7; a possible D gene is TRBD1 (6 bases). CDR1 and CDR2 from the germline V gene are PRHDT and FYEKMQ (reference sequence). The CDR3 has 15 residues. The V and J ends lost 1 base and 7 bases respectively, with 17 bases between them. The CDR3 coding sequence is TGTGCCAGCAGCTTAGCTGCAGGGGAGTTACGGGAGCAGTACTTC. Translation gives CASSLAAGELREQYF.

This clonotype was seen a few times. The V gene is TRBV28, the J gene TRBJ1-3; 7 nucleotides match TRBD1. V lost 1 base to trimming and J lost 3 bases; unmatched junction nucleotides: 9. Germline V lookup: CDR1 MDHEN, CDR2 SYDVKM. The CDR3 is made up of 17 amino acids. The CDR3 loop is CASSLFGTALHGNTIYF. Written as DNA, the CDR3 is TGTGCCAGCAGTTTATTCGGGACAGCACTTCATGGAAACACCATATATTTT.

V and J are TRBV2 and TRBJ1-1; tentatively, D is TRBD1 (6 bases). The CDR3 sequence is 13 residues long. Germline V gives CDR1 SNHLY, CDR2 FYNNEI. The ends were cut back, 6 bases at V and 10 bases at J, with 18 bases in the middle. The CDR3 region is CASRGTLGPGAFF. The CDR3 DNA is TGTGCCAGCAGAGGGACACTCGGGCCAGGAGCTTTCTTT.

V and J are TRBV7-9 and TRBJ2-2, with 7 nucleotides matching TRBD2. This CDR3 comprises 16 residues. The J segment lost 5 bases and the V segment lost 0 bases, leaving 6 bases of the junction unmatched. From germline, CDR1 is SEHNR and CDR2 FQNEAQ (reference sequence). Here the CDR3 DNA reads TGTGCCAGCAGCTTAGCGCCTAGCGGTAGTACCGGGGAGCTGTTTTTT. It specifies CASSLAPSGSTGELFF. Full variable domain (rest looked up from reference TRBV7-9 and TRBJ2-2): DTGVSQNPRHKITKRGQNVTFRCDPISEHNRLYWYRQTLGQGPEFLTYFQNEAQLEKSRLLSDRFSAERPKGSFSTLEIQRTEQGDSAMYLCASSLAPSGSTGELFFGEGSRLTVL.

Ten or more counts support this clonotype. This sequence joins TRBV28 and TRBJ1-5; TRBD1 aligns across 10 bases. J was trimmed by 3 bases and V by 3 bases; bases with no gene match: 8. The CDR3 contains 17 residues. CDR1 and CDR2 (germline): MDHEN, SYDVKM. The CDR3 spells CASSFHVGQGYNQPQHF. The CDR3 DNA reads as TGTGCCAGCAGTTTCCATGTGGGACAGGGGTACAATCAGCCCCAGCATTTT. The full variable domain, in which reference TRBV28 and TRBJ1-5 provide the parts outside the CDR3, is DVKVTQSSRYLVKRTGEKVFLECVQDMDHENMFWYRQDPGLGLRLIYFSYDVKMKEKGDIPEGYSVSREKKERFSLILESASTNQTSMYLCASSFHVGQGYNQPQHFGDGTRLSIL.

This clonotype came up many times. V gene TRBV20-1 combines with J gene TRBJ2-5; D is unclear. Germline CDR1 DFQATT, CDR2 SNEGSKA (reference sequence). Trimming shortened V by 4 bases and J by 4 bases, and 10 bases separated the two germline ends. This CDR3 spans 12 amino acids. The CDR3 protein is CSAMGWGETQYF. Here the CDR3 DNA reads TGCAGTGCTATGGGTTGGGGAGAGACCCAGTACTTC.

This clonotype showed up many times. The genes are TRBV29-1 and TRBJ2-7; 7 bases line up with TRBD2. The trim removed 4 bases at V and 1 base at J, leaving 4 bases unmatched. The CDR3 has 13 residues. The germline gives CDR1 SQVTM, CDR2 ANQGSEA. The CDR3 coding sequence is TGCAGCGTTGTCGGGGGGATTTCCTACGAGCAGTACTTC. Translating it yields CSVVGGISYEQYF.